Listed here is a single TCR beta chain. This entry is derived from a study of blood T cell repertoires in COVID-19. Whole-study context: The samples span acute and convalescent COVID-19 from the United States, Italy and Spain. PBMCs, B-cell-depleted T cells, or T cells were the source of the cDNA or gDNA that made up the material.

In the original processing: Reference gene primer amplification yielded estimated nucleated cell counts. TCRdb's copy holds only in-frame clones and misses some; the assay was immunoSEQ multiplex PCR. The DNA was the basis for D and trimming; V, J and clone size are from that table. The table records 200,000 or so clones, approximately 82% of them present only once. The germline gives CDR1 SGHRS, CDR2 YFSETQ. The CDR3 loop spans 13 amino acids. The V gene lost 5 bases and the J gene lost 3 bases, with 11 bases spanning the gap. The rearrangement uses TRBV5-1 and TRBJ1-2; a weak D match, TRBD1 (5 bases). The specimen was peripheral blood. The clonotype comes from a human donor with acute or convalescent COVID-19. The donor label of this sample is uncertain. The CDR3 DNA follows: TGCGCCAGCAGTTTCACGGGGGACTATGGCTACACCTTC. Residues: CASSFTGDYGYTF.